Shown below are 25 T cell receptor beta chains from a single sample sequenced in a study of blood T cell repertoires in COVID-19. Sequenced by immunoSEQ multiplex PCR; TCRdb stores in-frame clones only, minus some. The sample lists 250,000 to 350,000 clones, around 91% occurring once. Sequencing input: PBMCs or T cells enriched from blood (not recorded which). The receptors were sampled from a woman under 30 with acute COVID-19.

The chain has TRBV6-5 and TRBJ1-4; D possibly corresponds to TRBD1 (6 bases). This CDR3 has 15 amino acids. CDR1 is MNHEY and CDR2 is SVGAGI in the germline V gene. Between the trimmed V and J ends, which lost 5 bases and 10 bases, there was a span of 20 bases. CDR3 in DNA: TGTGCCAGCAGTCCCACAGGGACGAGTATAGGAAAACTGTTTTTT. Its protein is CASSPTGTSIGKLFF.

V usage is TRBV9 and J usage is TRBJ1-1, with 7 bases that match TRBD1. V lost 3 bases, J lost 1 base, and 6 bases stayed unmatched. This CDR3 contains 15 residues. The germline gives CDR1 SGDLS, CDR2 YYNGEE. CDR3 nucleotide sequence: TGTGCCAGCAGCGCTCCGACAGGGAGGAACACTGAAGCTTTCTTT. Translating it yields CASSAPTGRNTEAFF.

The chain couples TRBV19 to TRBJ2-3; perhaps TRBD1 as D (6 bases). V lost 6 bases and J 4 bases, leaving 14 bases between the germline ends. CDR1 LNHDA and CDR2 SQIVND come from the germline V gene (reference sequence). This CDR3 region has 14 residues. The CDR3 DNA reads TGTGCCAGTAGCGACAGGCCAGGCCCAGATACGCAGTATTTT. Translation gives CASSDRPGPDTQYF.

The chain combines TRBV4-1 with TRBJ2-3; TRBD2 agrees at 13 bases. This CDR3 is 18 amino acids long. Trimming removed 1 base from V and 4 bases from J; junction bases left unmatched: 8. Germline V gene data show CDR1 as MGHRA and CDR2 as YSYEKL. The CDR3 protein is CASSQGTSGSWGPDTQYF. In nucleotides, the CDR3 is TGCGCCAGCAGCCAAGGGACTAGCGGGAGTTGGGGCCCAGATACGCAGTATTTT.

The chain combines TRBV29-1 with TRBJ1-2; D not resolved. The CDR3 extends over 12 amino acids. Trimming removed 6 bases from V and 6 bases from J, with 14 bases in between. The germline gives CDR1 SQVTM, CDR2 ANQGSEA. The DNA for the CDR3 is TGCAGCGTCAGGTATCGTCGAGATGGCTACACCTTC. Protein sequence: CSVRYRRDGYTF.

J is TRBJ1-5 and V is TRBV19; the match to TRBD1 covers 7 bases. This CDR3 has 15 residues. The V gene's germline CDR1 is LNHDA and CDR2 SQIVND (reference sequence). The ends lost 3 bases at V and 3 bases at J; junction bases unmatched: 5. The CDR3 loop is CASSIRTGFNQPQHF. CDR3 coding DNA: TGTGCCAGTAGTATCAGGACAGGATTCAATCAGCCCCAGCATTTT.

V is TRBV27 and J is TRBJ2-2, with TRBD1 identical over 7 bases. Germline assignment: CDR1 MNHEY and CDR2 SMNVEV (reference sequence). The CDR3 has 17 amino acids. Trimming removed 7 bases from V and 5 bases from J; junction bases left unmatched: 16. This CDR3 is CASTQRVGRGWTGELFF. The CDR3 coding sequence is TGTGCCAGCACACAAAGAGTGGGCAGGGGGTGGACCGGGGAGCTGTTTTTT.

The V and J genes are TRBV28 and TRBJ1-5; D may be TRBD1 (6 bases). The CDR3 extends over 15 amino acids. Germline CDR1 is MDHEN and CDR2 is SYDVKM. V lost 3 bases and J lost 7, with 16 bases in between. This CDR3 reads CASSLGGAFRQPQHF. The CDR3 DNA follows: TGTGCCAGCAGTTTGGGGGGGGCGTTCAGGCAGCCCCAGCATTTT.

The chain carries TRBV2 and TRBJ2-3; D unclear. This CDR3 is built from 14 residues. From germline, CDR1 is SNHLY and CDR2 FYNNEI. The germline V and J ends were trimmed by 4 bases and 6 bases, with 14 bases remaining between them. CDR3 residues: CASSVLPSGDTQYF. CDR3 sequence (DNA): TGTGCCAGCAGTGTTCTCCCCTCCGGGGATACGCAGTATTTT. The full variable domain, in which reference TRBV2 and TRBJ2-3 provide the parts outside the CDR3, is EPEVTQTPSHQVTQMGQEVILRCVPISNHLYFYWYRQILGQKVEFLVSFYNNEISEKSEIFDDQFSVERPDGSNFTLKIRSTKLEDSAMYFCASSVLPSGDTQYFGPGTRLTVL.

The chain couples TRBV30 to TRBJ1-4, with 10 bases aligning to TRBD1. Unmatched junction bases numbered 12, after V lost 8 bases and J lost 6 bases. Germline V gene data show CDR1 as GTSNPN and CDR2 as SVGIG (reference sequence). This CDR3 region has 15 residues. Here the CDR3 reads CAGPGQGRDDEKLFF. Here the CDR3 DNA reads TGTGCCGGTCCGGGACAGGGGAGGGATGATGAAAAACTGTTTTTT.

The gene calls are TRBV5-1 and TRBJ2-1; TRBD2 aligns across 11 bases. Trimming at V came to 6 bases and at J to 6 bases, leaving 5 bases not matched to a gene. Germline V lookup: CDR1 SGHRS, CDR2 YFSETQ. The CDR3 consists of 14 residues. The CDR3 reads CASTFGTSGNEQFF. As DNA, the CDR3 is TGCGCCAGCACTTTCGGGACTAGCGGCAATGAGCAGTTCTTC.

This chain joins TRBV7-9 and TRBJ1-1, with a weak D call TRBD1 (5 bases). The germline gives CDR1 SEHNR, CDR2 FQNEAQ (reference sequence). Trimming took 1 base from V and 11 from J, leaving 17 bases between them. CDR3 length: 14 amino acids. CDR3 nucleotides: TGTGCCAGCAGCTTAGAGCCCCCAGGGCTTCTCGCTTTCTTT. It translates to CASSLEPPGLLAFF.

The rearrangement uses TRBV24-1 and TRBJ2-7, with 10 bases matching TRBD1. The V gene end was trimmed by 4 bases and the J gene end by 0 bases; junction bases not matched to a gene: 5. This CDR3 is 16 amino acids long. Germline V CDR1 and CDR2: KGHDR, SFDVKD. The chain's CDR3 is CATSDSGQGDSYEQYF. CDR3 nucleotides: TGTGCCACCAGTGACTCAGGACAGGGGGACTCCTACGAGCAGTACTTC.

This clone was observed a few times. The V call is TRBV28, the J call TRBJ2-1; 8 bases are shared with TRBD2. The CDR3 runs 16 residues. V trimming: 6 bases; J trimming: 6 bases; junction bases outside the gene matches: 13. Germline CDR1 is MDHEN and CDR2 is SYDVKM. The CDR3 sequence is CASRELAGSSPNEQFF. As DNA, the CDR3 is TGTGCCAGCAGGGAGCTAGCGGGCTCTTCCCCCAATGAGCAGTTCTTC.

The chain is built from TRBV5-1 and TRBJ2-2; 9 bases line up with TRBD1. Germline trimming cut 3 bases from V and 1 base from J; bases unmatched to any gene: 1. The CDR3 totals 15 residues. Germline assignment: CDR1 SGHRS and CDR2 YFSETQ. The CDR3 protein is CASSSGQGNTGELFF. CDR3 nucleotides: TGCGCCAGCAGCTCGGGACAGGGGAACACCGGGGAGCTGTTTTTT. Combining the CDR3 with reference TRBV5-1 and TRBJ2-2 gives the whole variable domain KAGVTQTPRYLIKTRGQQVTLSCSPISGHRSVSWYQQTPGQGLQFLFEYFSETQRNKGNFPGRFSGRQFSNSRSEMNVSTLELGDSALYLCASSSGQGNTGELFFGEGSRLTVL.

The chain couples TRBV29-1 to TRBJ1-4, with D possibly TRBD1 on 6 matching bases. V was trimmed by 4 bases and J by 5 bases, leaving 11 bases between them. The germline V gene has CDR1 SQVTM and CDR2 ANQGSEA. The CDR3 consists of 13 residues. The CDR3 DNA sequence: TGCAGCGTTGTGCTTACAGGGAATGAAAAACTGTTTTTT. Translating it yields CSVVLTGNEKLFF.

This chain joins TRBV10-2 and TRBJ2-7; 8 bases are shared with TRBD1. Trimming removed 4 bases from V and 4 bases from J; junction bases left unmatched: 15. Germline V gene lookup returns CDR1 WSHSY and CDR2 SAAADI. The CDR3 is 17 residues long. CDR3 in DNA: TGCGCCAGCAGTGCAATGCGGGACGGGACAGGCCGATACGAGCAGTACTTC. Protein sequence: CASSAMRDGTGRYEQYF.

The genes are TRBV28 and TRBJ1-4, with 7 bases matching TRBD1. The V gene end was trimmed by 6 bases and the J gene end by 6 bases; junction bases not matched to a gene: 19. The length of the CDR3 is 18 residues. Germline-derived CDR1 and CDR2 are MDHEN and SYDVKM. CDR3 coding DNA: TGTGCCAGCAGCCACACAGGGTGGGACAGAACCTTTGATGAAAAACTGTTTTTT. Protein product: CASSHTGWDRTFDEKLFF.

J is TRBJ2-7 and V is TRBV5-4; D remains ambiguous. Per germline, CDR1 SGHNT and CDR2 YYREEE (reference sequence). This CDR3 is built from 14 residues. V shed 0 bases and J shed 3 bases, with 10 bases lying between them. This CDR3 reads CASSLGGVVYEQYF. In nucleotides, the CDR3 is TGTGCCAGCAGCTTGGGAGGCGTTGTCTACGAGCAGTACTTC.

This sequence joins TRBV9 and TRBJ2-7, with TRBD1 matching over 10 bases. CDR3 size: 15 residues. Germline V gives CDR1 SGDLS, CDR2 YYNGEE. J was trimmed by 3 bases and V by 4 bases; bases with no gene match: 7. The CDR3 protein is CASSPRQGADYEQYF. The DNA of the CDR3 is TGTGCCAGCAGCCCAAGACAGGGGGCGGACTACGAGCAGTACTTC.

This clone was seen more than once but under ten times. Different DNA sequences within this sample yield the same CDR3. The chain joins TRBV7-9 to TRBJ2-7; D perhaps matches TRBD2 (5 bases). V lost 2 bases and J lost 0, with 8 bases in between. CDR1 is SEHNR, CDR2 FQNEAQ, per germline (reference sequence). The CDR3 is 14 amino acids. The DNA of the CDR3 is TGTGCCAGCAGCTTAAGTGGGAGCTCCTACGAGCAGTACTTC. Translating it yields CASSLSGSSYEQYF.

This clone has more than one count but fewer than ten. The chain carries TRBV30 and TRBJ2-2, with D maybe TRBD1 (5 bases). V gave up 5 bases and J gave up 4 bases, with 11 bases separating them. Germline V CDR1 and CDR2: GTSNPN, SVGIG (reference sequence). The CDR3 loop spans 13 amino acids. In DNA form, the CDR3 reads TGTGCCTGGGGAGACAGTTCCACCGGGGAGCTGTTTTTT. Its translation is CAWGDSSTGELFF.

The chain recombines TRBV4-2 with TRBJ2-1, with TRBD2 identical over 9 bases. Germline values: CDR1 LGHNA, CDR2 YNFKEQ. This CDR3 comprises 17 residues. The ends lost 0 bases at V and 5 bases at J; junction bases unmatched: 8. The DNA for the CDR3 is TGTGCCAGCAGCCAAGAAGGGACGACTAGCGGTGACAATGAGCAGTTCTTC. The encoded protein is CASSQEGTTSGDNEQFF.

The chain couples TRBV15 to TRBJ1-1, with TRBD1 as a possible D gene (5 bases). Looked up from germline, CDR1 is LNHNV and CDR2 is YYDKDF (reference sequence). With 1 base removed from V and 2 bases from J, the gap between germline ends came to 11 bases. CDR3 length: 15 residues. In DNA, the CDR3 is TGTGCCACCAGCAGAGGAATGGGGCTAAACACTGAAGCTTTCTTT. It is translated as CATSRGMGLNTEAFF.

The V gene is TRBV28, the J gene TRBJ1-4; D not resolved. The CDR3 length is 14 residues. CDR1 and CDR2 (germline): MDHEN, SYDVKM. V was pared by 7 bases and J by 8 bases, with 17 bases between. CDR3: CASTHGGEGEKLFF. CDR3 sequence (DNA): TGTGCCAGCACCCACGGCGGGGAGGGAGAAAAACTGTTTTTT.